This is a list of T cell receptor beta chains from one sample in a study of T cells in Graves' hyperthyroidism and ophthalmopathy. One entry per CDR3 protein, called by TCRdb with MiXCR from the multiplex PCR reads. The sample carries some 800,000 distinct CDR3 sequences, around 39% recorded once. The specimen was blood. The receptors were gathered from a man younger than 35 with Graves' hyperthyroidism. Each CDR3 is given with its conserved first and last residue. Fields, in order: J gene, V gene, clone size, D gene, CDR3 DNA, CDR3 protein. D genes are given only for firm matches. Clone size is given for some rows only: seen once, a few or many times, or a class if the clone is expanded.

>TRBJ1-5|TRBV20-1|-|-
TGCAGTACTCTAGCGGGGGGGTTAGGCAATCAGCCCCAGCATTTT
CSTLAGGLGNQPQHF
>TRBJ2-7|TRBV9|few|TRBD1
TGTGCCAGCAGCCTAGGGGGGGGACAGGGTGTCCACGAGCAGTACTTC
CASSLGGGQGVHEQYF
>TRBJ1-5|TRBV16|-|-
TGTGCCAGCAGCCAATCGCCACAGGGCCAGCCCCAGCATTTT
CASSQSPQGQPQHF
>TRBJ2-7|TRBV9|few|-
TGTGCCAGCAGCTTCGTTCAGGGGACCGAGCAGTACTTC
CASSFVQGTEQYF
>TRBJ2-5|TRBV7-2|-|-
TGTGCCAGCAGCTTAGTAAAAGGGAGCGAGACCCAGTACTTC
CASSLVKGSETQYF
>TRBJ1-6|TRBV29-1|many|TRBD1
TGCAGCGTCGGACAGGGGAATTCACCCCTCCACTTT
CSVGQGNSPLHF
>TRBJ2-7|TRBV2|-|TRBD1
TGTGCCAGCAGCGTGACAGGGGAGTTCGACTCCTACGAGCAGTACTTC
CASSVTGEFDSYEQYF
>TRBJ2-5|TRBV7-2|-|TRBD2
TGTGCCAGCAGATACGGAGCGGGAGGGGGGGAGACCCAGTACTTC
CASRYGAGGGETQYF
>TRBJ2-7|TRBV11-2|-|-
TGTGCCAGCAGAGGTAGACAGGTCGGATCCTACGAGCAGTACTTC
CASRGRQVGSYEQYF
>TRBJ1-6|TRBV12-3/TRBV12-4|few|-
TGTGCCAGCAGCCTAAGTAGGGGCACCCTGTCACCCCTCCACTTT
CASSLSRGTLSPLHF
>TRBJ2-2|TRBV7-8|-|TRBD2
TGTGCCAGCAGCCCGACCCGAAGACTAGCGGGAGGCGCGAACACCGGGGAGCTGTTTTTT
CASSPTRRLAGGANTGELFF
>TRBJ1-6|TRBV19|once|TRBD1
TGTGCCAGTAGTATGGCGGGACAGGGGGCTTCACCCCTCCACTTT
CASSMAGQGASPLHF
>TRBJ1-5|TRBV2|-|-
TGTGCCAGCAGTTACGAGGGATATAGCAATCAGCCCCAGCATTTT
CASSYEGYSNQPQHF
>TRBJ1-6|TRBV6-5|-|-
TGTGCCAGCGCTAGGACCCACGATTCACCCCTCCACTTT
CASARTHDSPLHF
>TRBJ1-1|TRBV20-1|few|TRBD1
TGCAGTGCTAGAGGAGGCCGCAACAGGGGAGGTAACACTGAAGCTTTCTTT
CSARGGRNRGGNTEAFF
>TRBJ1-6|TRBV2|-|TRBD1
TGTGCCAGCAGTGCGGGACAGGGCAGTGCACCCCTCCACTTT
CASSAGQGSAPLHF
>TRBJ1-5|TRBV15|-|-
TGTGCCACCAGCAGAGAACGGGACGGATACGAGCAGCCCCAGCATTTT
CATSRERDGYEQPQHF
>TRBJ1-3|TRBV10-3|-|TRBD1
TGTGCCAGCAGCCCTGCCCGGACAGGGCCTGGAAACACCATATATTTT
CASSPARTGPGNTIYF
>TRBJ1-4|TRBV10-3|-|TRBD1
TGTGCCATCAGTGGGTCAGGGGGCACTAATGAAAAACTGTTTTTT
CAISGSGGTNEKLFF
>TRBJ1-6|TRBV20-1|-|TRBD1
TGCAGTGCTAGGACAGGGTCGGGTTCACCCCTCCACTTT
CSARTGSGSPLHF
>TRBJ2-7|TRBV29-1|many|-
TGCAGCGTTGAGACCGACAGTACCTACGAGCAGTACTTC
CSVETDSTYEQYF
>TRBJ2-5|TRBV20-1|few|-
TGCAGTGCTAGTCTGCTGGAAGAGACCCAGTACTTC
CSASLLEETQYF